This entry lists 29 T cell receptor beta chains sequenced from one sample in a study of blood T cells in healthy people across ages. A J-beta primer mix and a sample-barcoded 5' primer were used in a second PCR of roughly 6 to 12 cycles. TCRdb reprocessed the 5' RACE reads with MiXCR, giving one entry per CDR3 protein. This sample has about 1,400,000 distinct CDR3 sequences, with about 40% found just once. The sample comprised blood. The receptors derive from a woman aged 18-30 years in good health.

The J gene is TRBJ1-5, the V gene TRBV10-3, with D hard to call. This CDR3 contains 14 residues. Between the trimmed V and J ends, which lost 0 bases and 6 bases, there was a span of 9 bases. Germline V gives CDR1 ENHRY, CDR2 SYGVKD. CDR3 sequence: CAISESGDGQPQHF. Here the CDR3 DNA reads TGTGCCATCAGTGAGTCGGGTGACGGTCAGCCCCAGCATTTT.

The chain recombines TRBV4-2 with TRBJ2-3; 12 bases agree with TRBD2. This CDR3 contains 15 residues. V shed 4 bases, J shed 4 bases, and the junction held 3 bases outside the gene matches. Germline CDR1 reads LGHNA; CDR2 reads YNFKEQ. In DNA form, the CDR3 reads TGTGCCAGCAGCCCATCTAGCGGGAGGGCAGATACGCAGTATTTT. As protein: CASSPSSGRADTQYF.

This rearrangement joins TRBV12-3 or TRBV12-4 to TRBJ2-1; D is unclear. The CDR3 is 14 amino acids. V was pared by 6 bases and J by 0 bases, with 9 bases between. The CDR3 reads CASSLEHSYNEQFF. As DNA, the CDR3 is TGTGCCAGCAGCTTGGAACACTCCTACAATGAGCAGTTCTTC.

The chain couples TRBV12-3 or TRBV12-4 to TRBJ1-4, with D possibly TRBD1 on 5 matching bases. V was shortened by 5 bases and J by 10 bases, with 14 bases between the two germline ends. The CDR3 contains 13 residues. The CDR3 DNA reads as TGTGCCAGCAGTGGGGACCCTAGCGGAAAACTGTTTTTT. This codes for CASSGDPSGKLFF.

This chain connects TRBV7-8 to TRBJ2-1, with 7 nucleotides matching TRBD2. From germline, CDR1 is SGHVS and CDR2 FQNEAQ. CDR3 length: 16 amino acids. Trimming cost V 5 bases and J 4 bases; bases outside gene matches: 11. The CDR3 sequence: CASSPSAGVAYNEQFF. The CDR3 nucleotides are TGTGCCAGCAGCCCCTCCGCGGGAGTAGCTTACAATGAGCAGTTCTTC.

The chain has TRBV10-3 and TRBJ2-7; D is possibly TRBD1 (7 bases). CDR3 length: 14 amino acids. Trimming removed 6 bases from V and 2 bases from J, with 14 bases in between. The V gene's germline CDR1 is ENHRY and CDR2 SYGVKD. In nucleotides, the CDR3 is TGTGCCATCAGGGAGGGACAGCTGGCCTACGAGCAGTACTTC. Its translation: CAIREGQLAYEQYF.

DNA of the CDR3: TGTGCCAGCACTGGCGGGAGGTCTAGCACAGATACGCAGTATTTT. Translated, it gives CASTGGRSSTDTQYF. The chain carries TRBV9 and TRBJ2-3, with 8 bases aligning to TRBD2. Germline loops: CDR1 SGDLS, CDR2 YYNGEE. The V segment lost 6 bases and the J segment 0 bases; nucleotides outside the gene matches: 6. The CDR3 runs to 15 residues.

The chain couples TRBV27 to TRBJ2-1; possibly TRBD1 or TRBD2 for D (6 bases each). The germline CDR1 and CDR2 sequences are MNHEY and SMNVEV (reference sequence). The ends were cut back, 8 bases at V and 7 bases at J, with 18 bases in the middle. This CDR3 spans 14 amino acids. CDR3 in amino acids: CASGGLAEKNEQFF. CDR3 sequence (DNA): TGTGCCAGCGGGGGGCTAGCTGAGAAGAATGAGCAGTTCTTC.

The chain employs TRBV20-1 and TRBJ2-7; 11 positions match TRBD2. The CDR3 has 14 amino acids. Germline CDR1 reads DFQATT; CDR2 reads SNEGSKA (reference sequence). V was clipped by 5 bases and J by 3 bases; unmatched bases: 6. CDR3 DNA sequence: TGCAGTGCTGCCCGGGGACTAGCGGACTACGAGCAGTACTTC. It specifies CSAARGLADYEQYF.

The chain has TRBV4-1 and TRBJ2-1; D tentatively reads TRBD1 or TRBD2 (6 bases each). Per the germline V gene, CDR1 is MGHRA and CDR2 is YSYEKL. This CDR3 contains 16 residues. V shed 3 bases and J shed 5 bases, with 17 bases lying between them. CDR3 sequence: CASSQWTGGPNNEQFF. CDR3 DNA sequence: TGCGCCAGCAGCCAGTGGACCGGGGGCCCCAACAATGAGCAGTTCTTC.

This chain uses TRBV6-1 with TRBJ2-3, with unresolved D. Germline lookup yields CDR1 MNHNS and CDR2 SASEGT. V lost 0 bases and J lost 7, with 8 bases in between. This CDR3 has 13 residues. The CDR3 DNA is TGTGCCAGCAGTGAAGCGGCCCAAAATACGCAGTATTTT. Amino acid sequence: CASSEAAQNTQYF.

This clonotype was seen only a few times. The chain joins TRBV27 to TRBJ2-3, with 11 bases fitting TRBD1. Germline CDR1 and CDR2: MNHEY and SMNVEV (reference sequence). CDR3 length: 16 amino acids. Trimming cost V 5 bases and J 6 bases; bases outside gene matches: 10. Here the CDR3 DNA reads TGTGCCAGCAGTCTGGCGAGGACAGGGGGCGTCGATACGCAGTATTTT. This translates into CASSLARTGGVDTQYF.

The chain employs TRBV20-1 and TRBJ1-4; TRBD1 agrees at 10 bases. CDR1 is DFQATT and CDR2 is SNEGSKA in the germline V gene (reference sequence). The length of the CDR3 is 17 residues. DNA for the CDR3: TGCAGGGTGAAAAGACCGGGACAGGGGACAACTAATGAAAAACTGTTTTTT. This encodes CRVKRPGQGTTNEKLFF.

The rearrangement joins TRBV7-9 to TRBJ2-7; the D gene could be TRBD1 or TRBD2 (5 bases each). Trimming took off 11 bases at V and 3 bases at J, with 17 bases between the two ends. CDR3 length: 13 residues. Per the germline V gene, CDR1 is SEHNR and CDR2 is FQNEAQ (reference sequence). The DNA of the CDR3 is TGTGCCGGACAAGTCGGGGTGGTCTACGAGCAGTACTTC. Translation gives CAGQVGVVYEQYF.

The chain carries TRBV5-1 and TRBJ2-7, with 7 bases fitting TRBD1. Trimming removed 0 bases from V and 3 bases from J; junction bases left unmatched: 9. The CDR3 extends over 16 amino acids. Germline CDR1 and CDR2: SGHRS and YFSETQ. CDR3 coding DNA: TGCGCCAGCAGCTTGGGGGGGACAGACAACTTCTACGAGCAGTACTTC. It translates to CASSLGGTDNFYEQYF.

This clonotype has only a few counts. The chain links TRBV20-1 to TRBJ1-2; no clear D gene. V was clipped by 0 bases and J by 3 bases, with 11 bases between them. Germline loops: CDR1 DFQATT, CDR2 SNEGSKA (reference sequence). The CDR3 sequence is 14 residues long. The CDR3 nucleotides read TGCAGTGCTAGAGATGAGCCCGGGCACTATGGCTACACCTTC. Residues: CSARDEPGHYGYTF.

J is TRBJ1-1 and V is TRBV7-9, with 7 bases that match TRBD1. This CDR3 is 14 amino acids long. After removal of 5 bases from V and 3 bases from J, the junction contained 6 bases not matched to a gene. Germline CDR1 and CDR2: SEHNR and FQNEAQ (reference sequence). The CDR3 sequence: CASSVQGSYTEAFF. CDR3 sequence (DNA): TGTGCCAGCAGCGTACAGGGGAGTTACACTGAAGCTTTCTTT. The variable domain in full, with the rest retrieved from reference TRBV7-9 and TRBJ1-1, is DTGVSQNPRHKITKRGQNVTFRCDPISEHNRLYWYRQTLGQGPEFLTYFQNEAQLEKSRLLSDRFSAERPKGSFSTLEIQRTEQGDSAMYLCASSVQGSYTEAFFGQGTRLTVV.

This clonotype was counted ten times or more. The chain has TRBV3-1 and TRBJ2-1; D is unresolved. This CDR3 comprises 17 residues. The V and J ends lost 0 bases and 0 bases respectively, with 12 bases between them. Germline V gene sequence: CDR1 LGHDT, CDR2 YNNKEL (reference sequence). In DNA form, the CDR3 reads TGTGCCAGCAGCCAAGAGGGCGGCGTTCACTCCTACAATGAGCAGTTCTTC. It yields the protein CASSQEGGVHSYNEQFF.

CDR3 bases: TGCAGTGCTACCCTAGCGGGACGCTCCTACGAGCAGTACTTC. This encodes CSATLAGRSYEQYF. The rearrangement joins TRBV20-1 to TRBJ2-7, with 9 bases matching TRBD2. V shed 4 bases and J 0 bases; nucleotides not matched to a gene: 4. CDR1 and CDR2 (germline): DFQATT, SNEGSKA (reference sequence). CDR3 length equals 14 residues.

This clonotype came up a few times. The chain links TRBV6-1 to TRBJ2-5, with a weak D call TRBD2 (6 bases). The CDR3 runs 15 residues. Germline V lookup: CDR1 MNHNS, CDR2 SASEGT. V dropped 5 bases and J dropped 1 base, with 14 bases sitting between them. The CDR3 protein is CASSPGEKGQETQYF. In nucleotides, the CDR3 is TGTGCCAGCAGTCCGGGGGAGAAGGGCCAAGAGACCCAGTACTTC.

The J gene is TRBJ1-6, the V gene TRBV13, with D perhaps TRBD1 (6 bases). The CDR3 sequence is 14 residues long. Trimming removed 4 bases from V and 6 bases from J, with 10 bases in between. Germline V CDR1 and CDR2: PRHDT, FYEKMQ (reference sequence). The CDR3 is CASSSQGSNSPLHF. The CDR3 coding sequence is TGTGCCAGCAGCTCGCAGGGGAGTAATTCACCCCTCCACTTT.

This chain connects TRBV6-2 or TRBV6-3 to TRBJ1-2; perhaps TRBD1 as D (6 bases). The CDR3 sequence is 16 residues long. With 2 bases removed from V and 4 bases from J, the gap between germline ends came to 17 bases. Germline V gene sequence: CDR1 MNHEY, CDR2 SVGEGT. CDR3 protein: CASSYDQRGVIYGYTF. CDR3 coding DNA: TGTGCCAGCAGTTACGACCAGAGGGGGGTCATCTATGGCTACACCTTC.

The chain has TRBV20-1 and TRBJ2-3; D gene unclear. The CDR3 is made up of 13 amino acids. Trimming took off 3 bases at V and 2 bases at J, with 9 bases between the two ends. Per germline, CDR1 DFQATT and CDR2 SNEGSKA (reference sequence). In DNA, the CDR3 is TGCAGTGCTAGCGACGGTATCACAGATACGCAGTATTTT. It specifies CSASDGITDTQYF.

V usage is TRBV20-1 and J usage is TRBJ1-1, with a tentative D call TRBD1 (5 bases). The germline gives CDR1 DFQATT, CDR2 SNEGSKA (reference sequence). Trimming removed 0 bases from V and 4 bases from J, with 15 bases in between. The CDR3 spans 15 residues. CDR3 amino acids: CSARDLGGLATEAFF. The DNA of the CDR3 is TGCAGTGCTAGAGATTTGGGGGGACTCGCCACTGAAGCTTTCTTT.

V usage is TRBV4-2 and J usage is TRBJ2-5, with a possible D match to TRBD2 (7 bases). The germline V and J ends were trimmed by 0 bases and 11 bases, with 19 bases remaining between them. The V gene's germline CDR1 is LGHNA and CDR2 YNFKEQ. This CDR3 comprises 15 residues. The CDR3 reads CASSQEGSGGNEQYF. The CDR3 DNA follows: TGTGCCAGCAGCCAAGAGGGTTCGGGGGGCAATGAGCAGTACTTC.

The V call is TRBV3-1, the J call TRBJ2-7; TRBD2 agrees at 9 bases. Germline values: CDR1 LGHDT, CDR2 YNNKEL (reference sequence). The CDR3 runs 15 residues. V shed 1 base and J 7 bases; nucleotides not matched to a gene: 8. DNA of the CDR3: TGTGCCAGCAGCCAAGGCCTAGCGGGGCAGTATGAGCAGTACTTC. Its protein product is CASSQGLAGQYEQYF.

The rearrangement uses TRBV27 and TRBJ1-2; tentatively, D is TRBD1 (5 bases). With 2 bases removed from V and 6 bases from J, the gap between germline ends came to 13 bases. The V gene's germline CDR1 is MNHEY and CDR2 SMNVEV (reference sequence). The CDR3 is 14 amino acids. Here the CDR3 reads CASSLQWGVDGYTF. The DNA of the CDR3 is TGTGCCAGCAGTTTACAGTGGGGGGTCGATGGCTACACCTTC.

The chain links TRBV27 to TRBJ2-1; 8 bases align to TRBD2. V shed 4 bases, J shed 3 bases, and the junction held 11 bases outside the gene matches. Germline lookup yields CDR1 MNHEY and CDR2 SMNVEV (reference sequence). CDR3 length: 17 residues. The CDR3 spells CASSSPTVAGLYNEQFF. The CDR3, as DNA: TGTGCCAGCAGTTCACCCACGGTAGCGGGGCTCTACAATGAGCAGTTCTTC.

The chain combines TRBV7-2 with TRBJ2-3; the match to TRBD2 covers 12 bases. Trimming cost V 0 bases and J 0 bases; bases outside gene matches: 1. The CDR3 covers 17 residues. Germline V CDR1 and CDR2: SGHTA, FQGNSA. CDR3 DNA: TGTGCCAGCAGCTTAGCAGGACTAGCGGGAAGCACAGATACGCAGTATTTT. Its translation: CASSLAGLAGSTDTQYF.